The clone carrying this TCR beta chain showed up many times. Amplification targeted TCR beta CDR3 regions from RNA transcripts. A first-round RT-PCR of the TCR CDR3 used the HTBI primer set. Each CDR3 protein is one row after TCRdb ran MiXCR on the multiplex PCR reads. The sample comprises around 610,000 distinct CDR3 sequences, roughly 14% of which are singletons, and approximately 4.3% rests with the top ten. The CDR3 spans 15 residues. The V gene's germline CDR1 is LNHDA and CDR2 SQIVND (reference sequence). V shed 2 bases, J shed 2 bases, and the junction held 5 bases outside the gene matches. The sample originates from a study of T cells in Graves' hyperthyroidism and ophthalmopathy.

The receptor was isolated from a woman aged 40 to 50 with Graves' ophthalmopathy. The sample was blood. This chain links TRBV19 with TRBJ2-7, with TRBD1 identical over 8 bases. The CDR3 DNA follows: TGTGCCAGTAGTATAAGCTCACAGGGGGCCTACGAGCAGTACTTC. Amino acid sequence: CASSISSQGAYEQYF. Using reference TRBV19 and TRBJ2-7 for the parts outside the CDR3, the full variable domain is DGGITQSPKYLFRKEGQNVTLSCEQNLNHDAMYWYRQDPGQGLRLIYYSQIVNDFQKGDIAEGYSVSREKKESFPLTVTSAQKNPTAFYLCASSISSQGAYEQYFGPGTRLTVT.